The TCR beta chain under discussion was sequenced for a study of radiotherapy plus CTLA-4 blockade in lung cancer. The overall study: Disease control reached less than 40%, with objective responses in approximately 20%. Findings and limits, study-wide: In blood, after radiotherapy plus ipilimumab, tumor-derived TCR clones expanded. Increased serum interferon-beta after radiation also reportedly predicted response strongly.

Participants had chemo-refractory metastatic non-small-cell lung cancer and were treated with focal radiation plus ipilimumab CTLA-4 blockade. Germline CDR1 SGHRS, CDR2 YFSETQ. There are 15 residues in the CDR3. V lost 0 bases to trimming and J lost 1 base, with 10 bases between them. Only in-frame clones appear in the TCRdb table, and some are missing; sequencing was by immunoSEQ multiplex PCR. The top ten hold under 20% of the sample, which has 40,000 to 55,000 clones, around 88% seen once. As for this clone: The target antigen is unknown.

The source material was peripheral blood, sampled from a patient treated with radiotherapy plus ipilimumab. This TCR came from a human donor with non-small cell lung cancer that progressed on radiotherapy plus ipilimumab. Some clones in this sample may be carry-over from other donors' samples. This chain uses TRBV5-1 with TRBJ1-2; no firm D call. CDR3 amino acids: CASSLGTVNNYGYTF. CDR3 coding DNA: TGCGCCAGCAGCTTGGGCACAGTAAATAACTATGGCTACACCTTC.